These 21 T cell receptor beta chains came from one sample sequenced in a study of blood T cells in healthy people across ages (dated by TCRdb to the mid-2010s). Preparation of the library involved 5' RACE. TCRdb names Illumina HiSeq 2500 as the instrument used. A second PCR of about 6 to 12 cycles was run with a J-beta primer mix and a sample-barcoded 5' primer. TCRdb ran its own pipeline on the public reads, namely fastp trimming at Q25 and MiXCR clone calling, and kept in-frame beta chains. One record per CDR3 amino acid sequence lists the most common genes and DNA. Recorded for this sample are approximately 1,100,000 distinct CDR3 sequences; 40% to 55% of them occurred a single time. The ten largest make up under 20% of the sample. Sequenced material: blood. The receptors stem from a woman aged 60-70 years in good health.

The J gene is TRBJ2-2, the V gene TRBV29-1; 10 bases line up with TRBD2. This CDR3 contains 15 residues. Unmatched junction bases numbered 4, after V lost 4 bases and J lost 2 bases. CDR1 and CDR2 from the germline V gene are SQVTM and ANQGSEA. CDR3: CSVGSSGRNTGELFF. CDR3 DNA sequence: TGCAGCGTTGGGTCTAGCGGGAGAAACACCGGGGAGCTGTTTTTT.

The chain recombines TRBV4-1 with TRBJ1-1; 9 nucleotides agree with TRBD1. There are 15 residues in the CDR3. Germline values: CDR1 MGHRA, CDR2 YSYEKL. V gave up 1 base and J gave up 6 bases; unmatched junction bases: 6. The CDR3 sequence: CASSQAAGQGSEAFF. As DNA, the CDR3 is TGCGCCAGCAGCCAAGCTGCGGGACAGGGCTCTGAAGCTTTCTTT.

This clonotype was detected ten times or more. The CDR3 spells CSAREGSGTQYF. The DNA of the CDR3 is TGCAGTGCTAGAGAGGGGAGTGGTACGCAGTATTTT. The chain carries TRBV20-1 and TRBJ2-3, with TRBD2 as a possible D gene (5 bases). V was shortened by 0 bases and J by 8 bases, with 9 bases between the two germline ends. Germline V gene lookup returns CDR1 DFQATT and CDR2 SNEGSKA (reference sequence). This CDR3 is 12 amino acids long.

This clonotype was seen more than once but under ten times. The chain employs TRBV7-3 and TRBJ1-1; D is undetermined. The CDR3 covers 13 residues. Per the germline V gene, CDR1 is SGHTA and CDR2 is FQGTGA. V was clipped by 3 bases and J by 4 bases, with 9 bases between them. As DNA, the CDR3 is TGTGCCAGCAGCTTCCTAAGGAGCACTGAAGCTTTCTTT. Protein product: CASSFLRSTEAFF. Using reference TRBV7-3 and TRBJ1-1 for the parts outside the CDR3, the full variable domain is GAGVSQTPSNKVTEKGKYVELRCDPISGHTALYWYRQSLGQGPEFLIYFQGTGAADDSGLPNDRFFAVRPEGSVSTLKIQRTERGDSAVYLCASSFLRSTEAFFGQGTRLTVV.

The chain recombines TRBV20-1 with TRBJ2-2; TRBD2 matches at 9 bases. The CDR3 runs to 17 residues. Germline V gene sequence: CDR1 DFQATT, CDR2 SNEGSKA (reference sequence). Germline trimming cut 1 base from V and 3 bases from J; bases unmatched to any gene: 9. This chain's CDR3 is CSARGISGRGHTGELFF. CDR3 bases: TGCAGTGCTAGAGGGATTAGCGGGAGAGGACACACCGGGGAGCTGTTTTTT.

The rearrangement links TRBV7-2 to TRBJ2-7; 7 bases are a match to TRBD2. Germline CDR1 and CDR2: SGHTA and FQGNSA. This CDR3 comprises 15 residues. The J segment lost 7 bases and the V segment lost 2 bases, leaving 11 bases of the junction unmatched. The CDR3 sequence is CASSLRTGTNNEQYF. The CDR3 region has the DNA TGTGCCAGCAGCTTACGAACCGGGACTAACAATGAGCAGTACTTC.

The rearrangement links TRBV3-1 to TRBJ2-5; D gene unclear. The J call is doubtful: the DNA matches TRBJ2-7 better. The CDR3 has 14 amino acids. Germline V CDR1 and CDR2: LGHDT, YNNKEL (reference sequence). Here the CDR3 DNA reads TGTGCCAGCAGCCGAGTTGCTTCGGGTTCCGAGCAGTACTTC. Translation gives CASSRVASGSEQYF.

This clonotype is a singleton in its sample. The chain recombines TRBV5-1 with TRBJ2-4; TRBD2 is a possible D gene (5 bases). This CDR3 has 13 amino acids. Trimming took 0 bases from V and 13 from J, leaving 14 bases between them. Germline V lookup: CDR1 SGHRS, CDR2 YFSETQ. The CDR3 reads CASSLGLEWEQYF. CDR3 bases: TGCGCCAGCAGCTTGGGCCTGGAGTGGGAGCAGTACTTC.

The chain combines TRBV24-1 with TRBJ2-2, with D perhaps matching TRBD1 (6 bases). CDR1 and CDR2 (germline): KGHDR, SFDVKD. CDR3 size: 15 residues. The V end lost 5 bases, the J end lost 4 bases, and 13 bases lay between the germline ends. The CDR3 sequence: CATSAAGVVTGELFF. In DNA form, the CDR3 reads TGTGCCACCAGTGCGGCAGGGGTGGTCACCGGGGAGCTGTTTTTT.

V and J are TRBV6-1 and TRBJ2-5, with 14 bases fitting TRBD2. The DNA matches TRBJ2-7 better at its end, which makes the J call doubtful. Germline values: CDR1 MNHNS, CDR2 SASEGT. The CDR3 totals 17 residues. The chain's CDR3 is CASRHLGLAGVYYEQYF. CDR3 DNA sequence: TGTGCCAGCAGACACCTGGGACTAGCGGGAGTATATTACGAGCAGTACTTC.

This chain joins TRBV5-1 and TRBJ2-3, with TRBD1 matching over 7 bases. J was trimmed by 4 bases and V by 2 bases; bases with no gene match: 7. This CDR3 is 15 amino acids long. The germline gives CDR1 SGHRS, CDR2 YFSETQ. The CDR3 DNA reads TGCGCCAGCAGCTTACTGACAGGGAAGTCAGATACGCAGTATTTT. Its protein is CASSLLTGKSDTQYF.

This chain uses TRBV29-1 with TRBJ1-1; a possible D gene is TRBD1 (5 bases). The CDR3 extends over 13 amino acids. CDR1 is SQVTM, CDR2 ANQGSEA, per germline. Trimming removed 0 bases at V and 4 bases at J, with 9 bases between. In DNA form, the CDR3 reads TGCAGCGTTGAAGAAACCCAGGGCACTGAAGCTTTCTTT. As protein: CSVEETQGTEAFF.

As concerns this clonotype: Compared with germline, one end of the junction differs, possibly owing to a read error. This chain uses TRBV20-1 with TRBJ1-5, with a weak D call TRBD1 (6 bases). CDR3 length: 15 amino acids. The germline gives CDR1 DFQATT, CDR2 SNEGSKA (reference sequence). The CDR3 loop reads CSARGEGESNQPQHF. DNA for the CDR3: TGTAGTGCTAGAGGTGAGGGGGAAAGCAATCAGCCCCAGCATTTT.

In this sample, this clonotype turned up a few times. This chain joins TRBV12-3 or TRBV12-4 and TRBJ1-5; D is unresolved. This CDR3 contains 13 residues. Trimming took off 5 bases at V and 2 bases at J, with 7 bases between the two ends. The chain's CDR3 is CASSARGNQPQHF. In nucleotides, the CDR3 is TGTGCCAGCAGTGCAAGGGGCAATCAGCCCCAGCATTTT.

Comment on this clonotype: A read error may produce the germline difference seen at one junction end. The CDR3 nucleotides read TGTGCCAGCAGCCAAGAGAGGACAGGTCAAACTTCACCCCCCCACTTT. Translating it yields CASSQERTGQTSPPHF. V and J are TRBV7-8 and TRBJ1-6; TRBD1 matches at 7 bases. CDR3 length equals 16 residues. Germline V gene lookup returns CDR1 SGHVS and CDR2 FQNEAQ.

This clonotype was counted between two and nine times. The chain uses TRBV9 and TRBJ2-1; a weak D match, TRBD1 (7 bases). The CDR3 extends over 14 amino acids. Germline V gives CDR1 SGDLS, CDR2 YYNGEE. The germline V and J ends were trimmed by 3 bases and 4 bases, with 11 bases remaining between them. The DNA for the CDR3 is TGTGCCAGCAGCGCAGGGGGGCTTTACAATGAGCAGTTCTTC. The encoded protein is CASSAGGLYNEQFF.

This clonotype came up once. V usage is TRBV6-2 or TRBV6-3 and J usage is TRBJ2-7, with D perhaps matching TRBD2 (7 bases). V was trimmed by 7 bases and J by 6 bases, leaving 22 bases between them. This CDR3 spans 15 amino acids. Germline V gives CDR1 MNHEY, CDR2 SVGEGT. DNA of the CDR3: TGTGCCAGCAAGGATGGGGGGGGGCCGGAATCCGAGCAGTACTTC. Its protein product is CASKDGGGPESEQYF.

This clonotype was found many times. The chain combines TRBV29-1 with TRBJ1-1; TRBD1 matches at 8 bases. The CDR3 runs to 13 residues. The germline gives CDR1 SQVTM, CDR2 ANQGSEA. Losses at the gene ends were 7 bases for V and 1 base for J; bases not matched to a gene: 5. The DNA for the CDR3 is TGCAGCGCCGGGGGACAGGCGAACACTGAAGCTTTCTTT. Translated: CSAGGQANTEAFF.

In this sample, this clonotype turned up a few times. The chain's CDR3 is CSVQPSRGLSYEQYF. In nucleotides, the CDR3 is TGCAGCGTCCAGCCCTCGAGGGGCCTATCCTACGAGCAGTACTTC. The chain carries TRBV29-1 and TRBJ2-7; D could derive from TRBD1 or TRBD2 (5 bases each). The V and J ends lost 6 bases and 1 base respectively, with 19 bases between them. This CDR3 region has 15 residues. Germline V gives CDR1 SQVTM, CDR2 ANQGSEA.

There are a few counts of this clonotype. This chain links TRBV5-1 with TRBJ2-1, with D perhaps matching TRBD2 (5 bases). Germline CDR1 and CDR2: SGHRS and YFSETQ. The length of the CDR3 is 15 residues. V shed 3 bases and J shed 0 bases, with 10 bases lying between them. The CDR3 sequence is CASSSLAASYNEQFF. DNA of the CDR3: TGCGCCAGCAGCTCTCTAGCAGCCTCCTACAATGAGCAGTTCTTC.

The CDR3 loop is CATSERQVAKQYF. In DNA, the CDR3 is TGTGCCACCAGTGAGAGACAGGTTGCGAAGCAGTACTTC. The V gene is TRBV24-1, the J gene TRBJ2-5; a weak D match, TRBD1 (6 bases). Looked up from germline, CDR1 is KGHDR and CDR2 is SFDVKD. This CDR3 comprises 13 residues. Trimming removed 4 bases from V and 11 bases from J, with 16 bases in between.